This passage covers 24 T cell receptor beta chains from one sample sequenced in a study of T cell responses to AZD1222 COVID-19 vaccine. Produced via immunoSEQ multiplex PCR; TCRdb's table is partial and in-frame only. The sample has more than 95,000 clones, approximately 82% seen once; the top ten hold about 26%. Specimen: peripheral blood, collected 28 days after the second AZD1222 dose. The source is an adult who received the AZD1222 COVID-19 vaccine.

This clone was detected a few times. Here the CDR3 reads CAYRQSPNTEAFF. The CDR3 DNA reads as TGTGCTTATCGTCAGTCCCCGAACACTGAAGCTTTCTTT. The V gene is TRBV10-3, the J gene TRBJ1-1; D ambiguous. Germline V gene sequence: CDR1 ENHRY, CDR2 SYGVKD. CDR3 length: 13 residues.

This sequence joins TRBV29-1 and TRBJ1-4, with D perhaps TRBD1 (5 bases). The CDR3 has 15 residues. The V gene lost 7 bases and the J gene lost 5 bases, with 20 bases spanning the gap. CDR1 is SQVTM and CDR2 is ANQGSEA in the germline V gene. The CDR3 loop reads CSASRDHQANEKLFF. DNA for the CDR3: TGCAGCGCCTCCCGGGACCACCAGGCCAATGAAAAACTGTTTTTT.

The chain employs TRBV30 and TRBJ1-5, with D maybe TRBD1 (6 bases). The CDR3 sequence is 13 residues long. Trimming cost V 3 bases and J 9 bases, with 15 bases left between them. Per the germline V gene, CDR1 is GTSNPN and CDR2 is SVGIG (reference sequence). CDR3: CAWRGGGTGPQHF. The CDR3 DNA follows: TGTGCCTGGAGAGGGGGGGGAACGGGGCCCCAGCATTTT.

The table lists this clone with a few counts. This chain connects TRBV10-3 to TRBJ1-6, with D unclear. The CDR3 runs 14 residues. CDR1 and CDR2 (germline): ENHRY, SYGVKD. Trimming shortened V by 4 bases and J by 4 bases, and 8 bases separated the two germline ends. CDR3 residues: CAISAEGYNSPLHF. CDR3 coding DNA: TGTGCCATCAGTGCCGAGGGATATAATTCACCCCTCCACTTT.

This clone was detected once. This chain joins TRBV5-5 and TRBJ2-5; possible D gene TRBD1, 5 bases. There are 15 residues in the CDR3. The ends were cut back, 0 bases at V and 5 bases at J, with 14 bases in the middle. Germline CDR1 and CDR2: SGHKS and YYEKEE (reference sequence). CDR3 residues: CASSLEGRVVETQYF. For the CDR3, the DNA is TGTGCCAGCAGCTTGGAGGGCAGGGTGGTCGAGACCCAGTACTTC.

V is TRBV3-1 (or the pseudogene TRBV3-2) and J is TRBJ2-1, with D unclear. CDR3 length: 12 amino acids. The V end was cut by 3 bases, the J end by 12 bases, with 12 bases between. Per the germline V gene, CDR1 is LGHDT and CDR2 is YNNKEL (reference sequence). CDR3 DNA sequence: TGTGCCAGCAGCCAGCAACCAACCGGGCAGTTCTTC. It encodes CASSQQPTGQFF.

This clone has only a few counts. V gene TRBV19 combines with J gene TRBJ1-5; TRBD1 is a possible D gene (5 bases). The V and J ends lost 5 bases and 6 bases respectively, with 26 bases between them. CDR1 and CDR2 from the germline V gene are LNHDA and SQIVND (reference sequence). CDR3 length: 18 amino acids. The CDR3 spells CASSPQRGTSGRGQPQHF. The DNA of the CDR3 is TGTGCCAGTAGTCCCCAAAGAGGGACCTCGGGTCGGGGTCAGCCCCAGCATTTT.

The genes are TRBV6-1 and TRBJ2-5, with a possible D match to TRBD2 (5 bases). V was pared by 3 bases and J by 3 bases, with 5 bases between. From germline, CDR1 is MNHNS and CDR2 SASEGT. This CDR3 contains 12 residues. The CDR3: CASSEREETQYF. The CDR3 DNA reads TGTGCCAGCAGTGAGCGGGAAGAGACCCAGTACTTC.

There are a few counts of this clone. This CDR3 is CASTDFYSYEQYF. CDR3 sequence (DNA): TGTGCCAGCACAGACTTCTACTCCTACGAGCAGTACTTC. The V gene is TRBV7-2, the J gene TRBJ2-7; D gene uncertain. The CDR3 covers 13 residues. Looked up from germline, CDR1 is SGHTA and CDR2 is FQGNSA. The germline V and J ends were trimmed by 7 bases and 0 bases, with 10 bases remaining between them.

The V call is TRBV5-4, the J call TRBJ2-1; perhaps TRBD2 as D (5 bases). Germline CDR1 is SGHNT and CDR2 is YYREEE (reference sequence). CDR3 length: 15 residues. Between the trimmed V and J ends, which lost 6 bases and 1 base, there was a span of 14 bases. The chain's CDR3 is CASTSGFGSYNEQFF. The CDR3 DNA is TGTGCCAGCACCTCGGGGTTCGGGTCCTACAATGAGCAGTTCTTC.

The V call is TRBV2, the J call TRBJ2-5, with 7 bases fitting TRBD2. CDR3 size: 15 residues. CDR1 is SNHLY and CDR2 is FYNNEI in the germline V gene. V shed 6 bases and J 4 bases; nucleotides not matched to a gene: 11. DNA of the CDR3: TGTGCCAGCAGGGAGGGACTACACATAGGAGAGACCCAGTACTTC. This translates into CASREGLHIGETQYF.

Points on this clone: The sample has other DNA sequences that encode this CDR3 too. The chain is built from TRBV27 and TRBJ1-2; weak D call: TRBD1 (5 bases). The V and J ends lost 0 bases and 4 bases respectively, with 9 bases between them. Germline-derived CDR1 and CDR2 are MNHEY and SMNVEV (reference sequence). This CDR3 contains 14 residues. This chain's CDR3 is CASSLSGGGYGYTF. The CDR3, as DNA: TGTGCCAGCAGTTTATCGGGGGGTGGCTATGGCTACACCTTC.

V gene TRBV10-3 combines with J gene TRBJ2-7; D uncertain. The CDR3 is 13 amino acids. The V gene lost 2 bases and the J gene lost 1 base, with 6 bases spanning the gap. The germline V gene has CDR1 ENHRY and CDR2 SYGVKD. In DNA, the CDR3 is TGTGCCATCAGTGAGAGTACATCCTACGAGCAGTACTTC. Its translation is CAISESTSYEQYF.

V usage is TRBV29-1 and J usage is TRBJ2-1; TRBD2 might be the D (5 bases). There are 15 residues in the CDR3. V lost 2 bases and J 9 bases, leaving 20 bases between the germline ends. Germline V CDR1 and CDR2: SQVTM, ANQGSEA. The DNA of the CDR3 is TGCAGCGTTGAACTCAGACTACCTACCCCCGTTGAGCAGTTCTTC. Translated: CSVELRLPTPVEQFF.

The V and J genes are TRBV4-2 and TRBJ1-1; no reliable D call. The CDR3 spans 15 residues. Trimming removed 2 bases from V and 6 bases from J, with 16 bases in between. The V gene's germline CDR1 is LGHNA and CDR2 YNFKEQ. CDR3 DNA: TGTGCCAGCAGCCAAACGGTCCGGGTGCGTGCTGAAGCTTTCTTT. It encodes CASSQTVRVRAEAFF.

The V gene is TRBV9, the J gene TRBJ1-6, with a possible D match to TRBD1 (5 bases). V lost 4 bases and J 3 bases, leaving 14 bases between the germline ends. The CDR3 sequence is 16 residues long. The germline V gene encodes CDR1 SGDLS and CDR2 YYNGEE. The CDR3 here is CASSPRDGNYNSPLHF. CDR3 nucleotide sequence: TGTGCCAGCAGCCCCCGGGACGGAAACTATAATTCACCCCTCCACTTT.

The chain combines TRBV7-9 with TRBJ2-3; 12 positions agree with TRBD2. Per the germline V gene, CDR1 is SEHNR and CDR2 is FQNEAQ (reference sequence). With V trimmed by 5 bases and J by 4 bases, 4 bases remained unmatched. The CDR3 contains 15 residues. The CDR3 nucleotides read TGTGCCAGCAGCGAGACTAGCGGGGGTGCAGATACGCAGTATTTT. Its protein is CASSETSGGADTQYF.

V is TRBV27 and J is TRBJ1-2; 10 bases match TRBD1. Per germline, CDR1 MNHEY and CDR2 SMNVEV (reference sequence). V dropped 6 bases and J dropped 6; count of bases not matched to a gene: 10. The CDR3 length is 15 residues. The CDR3 spells CASSSRQGAINGYTF. CDR3 bases: TGTGCCAGCAGCTCTCGACAGGGGGCTATTAATGGCTACACCTTC.

The genes are TRBV27 and TRBJ2-7; 9 bases match TRBD1. This CDR3 region has 13 residues. The V segment lost 4 bases and the J segment 13 bases; nucleotides outside the gene matches: 11. Germline values: CDR1 MNHEY, CDR2 SMNVEV (reference sequence). CDR3 loop: CASSSRDRERRYF. CDR3 in DNA: TGTGCCAGCAGTTCGAGGGACAGGGAGCGACGTTACTTC.

The V and J genes are TRBV7-2 and TRBJ1-2, with a possible D match to TRBD1 (5 bases). CDR1 SGHTA and CDR2 FQGNSA come from the germline V gene. Trimming cost V 5 bases and J 0 bases, with 10 bases left between them. This CDR3 has 14 amino acids. CDR3: CASSPGTSNYGYTF. The CDR3 nucleotides read TGTGCCAGCAGCCCCGGGACGTCTAACTATGGCTACACCTTC.

The rearrangement joins TRBV7-2 to TRBJ1-5; the D gene is possibly TRBD1 (5 bases). V was trimmed by 5 bases and J by 7 bases, leaving 15 bases between them. The CDR3 extends over 14 amino acids. CDR1 and CDR2 from the germline V gene are SGHTA and FQGNSA. CDR3: CASSSTSQGQPQHF. In nucleotides, the CDR3 is TGTGCCAGCAGCAGTACATCCCAGGGACAGCCCCAGCATTTT.

DNA for the CDR3: TGTGCCAGCAAAACAGGGGGTCGGGACTCTGGGGCCAACGTCCTGACTTTC. Its protein is CASKTGGRDSGANVLTF. This chain joins TRBV28 and TRBJ2-6; 8 nucleotides match TRBD1. This CDR3 is 17 amino acids long. Losses at the gene ends were 7 bases for V and 0 bases for J; bases not matched to a gene: 8. Per germline, CDR1 MDHEN and CDR2 SYDVKM. Full variable domain (remainder filled in from reference TRBV28 and TRBJ2-6): DVKVTQSSRYLVKRTGEKVFLECVQDMDHENMFWYRQDPGLGLRLIYFSYDVKMKEKGDIPEGYSVSREKKERFSLILESASTNQTSMYLCASKTGGRDSGANVLTFGAGSRLTVL.

V usage is TRBV4-1 and J usage is TRBJ1-4, with 12 bases matching TRBD1. J lost 11 bases, V lost 1 base, and 2 bases had no gene match. The length of the CDR3 is 14 residues. CDR1 MGHRA and CDR2 YSYEKL come from the germline V gene. This CDR3 is CASSQVGTGGKLFF. The DNA of the CDR3 is TGCGCCAGCAGCCAAGTAGGGACAGGGGGCAAACTGTTTTTT.

This clone occurred once. The CDR3 is CASSRKGIGHTIYF. DNA of the CDR3: TGTGCCAGCAGTCGAAAGGGGATTGGGCACACCATATATTTT. This chain joins TRBV6-5 and TRBJ1-3; D perhaps matches TRBD1 (5 bases). The CDR3 totals 14 residues. Trimming removed 5 bases from V and 8 bases from J, with 16 bases in between. In germline, CDR1 is MNHEY, CDR2 SVGAGI.